This entry describes one T cell receptor (beta chain). Authors' analysis steps: Estimation of nucleated cell counts relied on the amplification of reference gene primers. The assay was immunoSEQ multiplex PCR, and TCRdb's table has in-frame clones only and misses some. Clone size and V and J calls were adopted from that table, with D and trimming inferred from the DNA. The sample carries hundreds of thousands of clones, approximately 88% recorded once. This sample is part of a study of blood T cell repertoires in COVID-19. Material: peripheral blood. This TCR came from a woman aged 25 to 39 with COVID-19, enrolled during active disease.

Here the CDR3 reads CAWSGKQGKSNQPQHF. DNA for the CDR3: TGTGCCTGGAGTGGCAAACAGGGGAAAAGCAATCAGCCCCAGCATTTT. The chain recombines TRBV30 with TRBJ1-5; the match to TRBD1 covers 7 bases. CDR1 and CDR2 from the germline V gene are GTSNPN and SVGIG (reference sequence). The CDR3 extends over 16 amino acids. Trimming at V came to 1 base and at J to 1 base, leaving 7 bases not matched to a gene.